This entry lists 9 T cell receptor beta chains sequenced from one sample in a study of identical twins. MiXCR was run by TCRdb on the 5' RACE reads, yielding one entry per CDR3 protein. The profile covers about 700,000 distinct CDR3 sequences, with 5.5% to 6.5% appearing a single time and roughly 1.8% taken by the ten largest. Sample: naive T cells sorted from blood. The receptors here all came from a man between 18 and 29 years old in good health.

This clonotype was detected many times. J is TRBJ2-1 and V is TRBV12-3 or TRBV12-4; TRBD2 matches 9 bases. Losses at the gene ends were 6 bases for V and 7 bases for J; bases not matched to a gene: 13. This CDR3 is 16 amino acids long. The DNA for the CDR3 is TGTGCCAGCAGCGACACTCAGCGGGAGGTCTATAATGAGCAGTTCTTC. It translates to CASSDTQREVYNEQFF.

Ten or more counts support this clonotype. The chain joins TRBV12-3 or TRBV12-4 to TRBJ2-6; D is unresolved. CDR3 length: 13 residues. V lost 8 bases and J 0 bases, leaving 5 bases between the germline ends. Here the CDR3 reads CASQGSGANVLTF. The CDR3 bases are TGTGCCAGCCAAGGCTCTGGGGCCAACGTCCTGACTTTC.

This clonotype occurred many times. The rearrangement uses TRBV7-2 and TRBJ2-7, with D possibly matching TRBD2 (5 bases). The CDR3 is 15 amino acids. The germline V and J ends were trimmed by 4 bases and 3 bases, with 16 bases remaining between them. Germline CDR1 and CDR2: SGHTA and FQGNSA. The CDR3 DNA reads TGTGCCAGCAGCTCGCTTCCGGGATTAATCTACGAGCAGTACTTC. This gives the protein CASSSLPGLIYEQYF.

This chain joins TRBV27 and TRBJ2-3; D is uncertain. V was cut by 3 bases and J by 2 bases, with 9 bases left in between. This CDR3 is built from 14 residues. Per germline, CDR1 MNHEY and CDR2 SMNVEV (reference sequence). This CDR3 is CASSFTFYTDTQYF. The CDR3 DNA reads as TGTGCCAGCAGTTTTACCTTTTACACAGATACGCAGTATTTT.

V is TRBV20-1 and J is TRBJ2-5; TRBD1 matches at 8 bases. V was clipped by 1 base and J by 7 bases; unmatched bases: 11. CDR1 DFQATT and CDR2 SNEGSKA come from the germline V gene (reference sequence). The CDR3 length is 15 residues. CDR3 loop: CSARAPRPQGGTQYF. In DNA form, the CDR3 reads TGCAGTGCTAGAGCCCCCCGCCCACAGGGGGGGACCCAGTACTTC.

This clonotype was seen more than once but under ten times. The CDR3 spells CASSLAQVIQDEQYF. CDR3 in DNA: TGTGCCAGCAGCTTAGCGCAAGTCATACAAGACGAGCAGTACTTC. V usage is TRBV7-2 and J usage is TRBJ2-7, with D unclear. Deletions cut 0 bases from V and 5 bases from J, with 14 bases between. This CDR3 region has 15 residues. From germline, CDR1 is SGHTA and CDR2 FQGNSA.

This clonotype occurred many times. The V and J genes are TRBV9 and TRBJ2-5, with a tentative D call TRBD1 (6 bases). V lost 0 bases to trimming and J lost 3 bases, with 15 bases between them. Germline CDR1 is SGDLS and CDR2 is YYNGEE. The CDR3 has 16 residues. Written as DNA, the CDR3 is TGTGCCAGCAGCGTAGGCCCTTCTAACAGGGAAGAGACCCAGTACTTC. Translated: CASSVGPSNREETQYF. The complete variable domain, with remaining parts taken from reference TRBV9 and TRBJ2-5, reads DSGVTQTPKHLITATGQRVTLRCSPRSGDLSVYWYQQSLDQGLQFLIQYYNGEERAKGNILERFSAQQFPDLHSELNLSSLELGDSALYFCASSVGPSNREETQYFGPGTRLLVL.

This clonotype was seen only a few times. The chain recombines TRBV9 with TRBJ1-4; 8 bases map to TRBD1. V lost 4 bases, J lost 6 bases, and 8 bases stayed unmatched. The CDR3 totals 15 residues. Germline V CDR1 and CDR2: SGDLS, YYNGEE. This CDR3 reads CASSPRTGRDEKLFF. The CDR3 DNA sequence: TGTGCCAGCAGCCCCCGGACAGGGCGGGATGAAAAACTGTTTTTT.

This clonotype was seen at least ten times. The chain uses TRBV4-3 and TRBJ2-1, with D perhaps matching TRBD2 (6 bases). Germline values: CDR1 LGHNA, CDR2 YSLEER. The CDR3 loop spans 15 amino acids. V was pared by 3 bases and J by 6 bases, with 15 bases between. The CDR3, as DNA: TGCGCCAGCAGCCAGATCGATGGAGGGACCAATGAGCAGTTCTTC. Translating gives CASSQIDGGTNEQFF.